This TCR beta chain was profiled in a study of T cell responses to AZD1222 COVID-19 vaccine. The germline gives CDR1 MDHEN, CDR2 SYDVKM. This CDR3 region has 13 residues. V was pared by 5 bases and J by 9 bases, with 13 bases between. TCRdb's table, derived via immunoSEQ multiplex PCR, lists solely in-frame clones and lacks some. The sample yields approximately 90,000 clones, less than 90% seen once. Concerning this clone itself: Its cognate antigen is unknown.

Study-level findings and limits: At study baseline, merely a handful of AZD1222 recipients were seropositive. Most donors were white British and more were female, and clonal diversity was possibly underestimated. Unmutated variant regions reportedly attract nearly half of all spike-specific TCRs.

The chain carries TRBV28 and TRBJ1-4, with D possibly being TRBD1 (6 bases). Sequencing used peripheral blood, obtained on day 0 of AZD1222 vaccination. The TCR sequence derives from an adult in good health. In nucleotides, the CDR3 is TGTGCCAGCAGTCCGACCGGGACACAAAAACTGTTTTTT. This encodes CASSPTGTQKLFF.